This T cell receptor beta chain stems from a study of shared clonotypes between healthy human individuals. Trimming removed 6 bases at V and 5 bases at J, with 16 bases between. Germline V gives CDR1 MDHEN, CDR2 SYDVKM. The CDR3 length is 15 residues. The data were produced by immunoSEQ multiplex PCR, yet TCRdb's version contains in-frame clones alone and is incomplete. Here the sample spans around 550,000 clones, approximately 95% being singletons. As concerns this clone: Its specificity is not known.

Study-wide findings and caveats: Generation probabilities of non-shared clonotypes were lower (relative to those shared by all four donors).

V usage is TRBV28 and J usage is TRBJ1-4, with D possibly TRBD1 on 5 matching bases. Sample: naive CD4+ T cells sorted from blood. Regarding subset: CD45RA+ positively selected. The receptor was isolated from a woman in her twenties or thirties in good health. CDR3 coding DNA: TGTGCCAGCAGCCGGACGGGGACCGCGAATGAAAAACTGTTTTTT. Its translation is CASSRTGTANEKLFF.